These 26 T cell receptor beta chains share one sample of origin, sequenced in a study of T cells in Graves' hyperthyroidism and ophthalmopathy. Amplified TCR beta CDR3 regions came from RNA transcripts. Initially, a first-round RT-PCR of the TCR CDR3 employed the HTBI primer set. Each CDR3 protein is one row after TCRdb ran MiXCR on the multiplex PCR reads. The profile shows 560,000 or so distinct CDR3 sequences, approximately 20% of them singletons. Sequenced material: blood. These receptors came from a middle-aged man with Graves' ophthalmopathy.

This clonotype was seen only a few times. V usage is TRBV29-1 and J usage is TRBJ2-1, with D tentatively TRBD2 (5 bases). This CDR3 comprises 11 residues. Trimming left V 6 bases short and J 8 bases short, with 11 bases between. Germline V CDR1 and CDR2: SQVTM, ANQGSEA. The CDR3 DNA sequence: TGCAGCGTAGGGAGCACGCATGAGCAGTTCTTC. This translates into CSVGSTHEQFF.

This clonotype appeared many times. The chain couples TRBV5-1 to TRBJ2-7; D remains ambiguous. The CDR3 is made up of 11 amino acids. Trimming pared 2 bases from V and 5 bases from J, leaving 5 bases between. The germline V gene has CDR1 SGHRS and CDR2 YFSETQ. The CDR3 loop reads CASSFRDEQYF. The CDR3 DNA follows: TGCGCCAGCAGCTTTAGAGACGAGCAGTACTTC.

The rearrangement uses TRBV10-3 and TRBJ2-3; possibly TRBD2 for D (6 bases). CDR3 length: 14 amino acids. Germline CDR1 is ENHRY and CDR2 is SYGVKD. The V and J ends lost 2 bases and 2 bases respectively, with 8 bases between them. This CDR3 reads CAISEREYTDTQYF. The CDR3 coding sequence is TGTGCCATCAGTGAGCGGGAGTACACAGATACGCAGTATTTT.

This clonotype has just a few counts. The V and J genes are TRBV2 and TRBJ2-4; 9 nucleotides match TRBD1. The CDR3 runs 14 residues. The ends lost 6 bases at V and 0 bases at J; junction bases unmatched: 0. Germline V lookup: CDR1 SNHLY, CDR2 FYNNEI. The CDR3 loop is CASRDRGAKNIQYF. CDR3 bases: TGTGCCAGCAGGGACAGGGGAGCCAAAAACATTCAGTACTTC.

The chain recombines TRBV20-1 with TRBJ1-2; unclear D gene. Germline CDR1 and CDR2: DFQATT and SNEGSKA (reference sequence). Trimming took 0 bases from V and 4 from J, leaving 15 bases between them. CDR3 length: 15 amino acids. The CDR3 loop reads CSARERLEDFYGYTF. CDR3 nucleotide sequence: TGCAGTGCTAGAGAAAGGCTCGAAGATTTCTATGGCTACACCTTC.

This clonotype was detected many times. The CDR3 protein is CASSLSGGPNEQYF. DNA for the CDR3: TGTGCCAGCAGTCTGAGTGGGGGGCCTAACGAGCAGTACTTC. V and J are TRBV12-3 or TRBV12-4 and TRBJ2-7; D possibly uses TRBD1 or TRBD2 (6 bases each). Trimming removed 5 bases from V and 5 bases from J, with 16 bases in between. The CDR3 runs to 14 residues.

This CDR3 is CASSLKIGGHGYTF. Here the CDR3 DNA reads TGTGCCAGCAGTTTAAAGATCGGGGGGCACGGCTACACCTTC. The chain joins TRBV28 to TRBJ1-2, with a possible D match to TRBD1 (6 bases). The V end was cut by 2 bases, the J end by 8 bases, with 15 bases between. Germline V gene sequence: CDR1 MDHEN, CDR2 SYDVKM. This CDR3 comprises 14 residues.

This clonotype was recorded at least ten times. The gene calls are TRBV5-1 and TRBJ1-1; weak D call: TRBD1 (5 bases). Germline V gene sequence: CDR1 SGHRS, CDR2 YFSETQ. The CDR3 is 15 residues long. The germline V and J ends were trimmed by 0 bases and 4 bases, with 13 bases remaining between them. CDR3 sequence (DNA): TGCGCCAGCAGCTTGGCCGGGGCTTTGGGCACTGAAGCTTTCTTT. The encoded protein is CASSLAGALGTEAFF.

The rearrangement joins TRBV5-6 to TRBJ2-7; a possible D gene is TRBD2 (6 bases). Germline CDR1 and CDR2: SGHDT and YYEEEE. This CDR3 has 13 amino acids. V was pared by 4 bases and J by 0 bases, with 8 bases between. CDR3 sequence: CASSPGDSYEQYF. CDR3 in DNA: TGTGCCAGCAGCCCGGGGGACTCCTACGAGCAGTACTTC.

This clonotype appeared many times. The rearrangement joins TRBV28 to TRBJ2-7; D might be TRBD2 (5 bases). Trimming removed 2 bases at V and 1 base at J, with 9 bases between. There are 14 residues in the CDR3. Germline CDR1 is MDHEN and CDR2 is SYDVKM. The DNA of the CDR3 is TGTGCCAGCAGTTTACCGGGGATATCCTACGAGCAGTACTTC. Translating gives CASSLPGISYEQYF.

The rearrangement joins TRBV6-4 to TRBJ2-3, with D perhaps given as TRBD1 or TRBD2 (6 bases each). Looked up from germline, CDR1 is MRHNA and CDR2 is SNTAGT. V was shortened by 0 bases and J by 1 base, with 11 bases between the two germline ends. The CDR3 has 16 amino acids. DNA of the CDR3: TGTGCCAGCAGTGACTCATGGGGGGCCGGCACAGATACGCAGTATTTT. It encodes CASSDSWGAGTDTQYF.

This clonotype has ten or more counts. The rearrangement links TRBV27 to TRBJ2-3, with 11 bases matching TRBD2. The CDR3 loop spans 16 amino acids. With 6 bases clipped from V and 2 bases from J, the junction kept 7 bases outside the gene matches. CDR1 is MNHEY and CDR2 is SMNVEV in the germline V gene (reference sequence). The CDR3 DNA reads TGTGCCAGCAGCCCCGGGACTAGCGGTATCACAGATACGCAGTATTTT. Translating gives CASSPGTSGITDTQYF.

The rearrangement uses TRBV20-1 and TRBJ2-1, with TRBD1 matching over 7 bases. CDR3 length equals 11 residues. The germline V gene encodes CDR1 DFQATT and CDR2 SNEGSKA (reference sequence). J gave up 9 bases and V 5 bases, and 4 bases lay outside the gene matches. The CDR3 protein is CSAATGIEQFF. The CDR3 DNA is TGCAGTGCTGCGACAGGGATTGAGCAGTTCTTC.

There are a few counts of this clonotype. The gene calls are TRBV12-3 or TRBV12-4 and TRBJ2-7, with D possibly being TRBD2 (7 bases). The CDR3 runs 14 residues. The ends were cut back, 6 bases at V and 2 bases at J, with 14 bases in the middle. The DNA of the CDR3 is TGTGCCAGCAGCTCATACGGGGGGCCCTACGAGCAGTACTTC. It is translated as CASSSYGGPYEQYF.

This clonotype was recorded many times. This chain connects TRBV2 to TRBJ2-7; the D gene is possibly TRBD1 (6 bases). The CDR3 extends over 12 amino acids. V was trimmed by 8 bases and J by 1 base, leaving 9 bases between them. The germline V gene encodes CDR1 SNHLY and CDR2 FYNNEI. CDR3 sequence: CASGGQSYEQYF. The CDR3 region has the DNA TGTGCCAGCGGAGGACAGTCCTACGAGCAGTACTTC.

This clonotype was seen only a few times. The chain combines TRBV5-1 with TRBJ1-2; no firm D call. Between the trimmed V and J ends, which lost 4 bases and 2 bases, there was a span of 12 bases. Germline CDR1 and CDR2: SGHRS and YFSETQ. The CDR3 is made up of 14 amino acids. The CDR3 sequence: CASSNLDNNYGYTF. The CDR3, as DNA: TGCGCCAGCAGCAACCTCGACAACAACTATGGCTACACCTTC.

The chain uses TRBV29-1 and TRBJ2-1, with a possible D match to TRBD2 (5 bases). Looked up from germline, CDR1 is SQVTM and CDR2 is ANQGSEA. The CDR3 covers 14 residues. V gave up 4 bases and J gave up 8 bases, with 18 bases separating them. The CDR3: CSVAPRGRRDEQFF. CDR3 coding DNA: TGCAGCGTTGCCCCCCGCGGCAGGCGGGATGAGCAGTTCTTC.

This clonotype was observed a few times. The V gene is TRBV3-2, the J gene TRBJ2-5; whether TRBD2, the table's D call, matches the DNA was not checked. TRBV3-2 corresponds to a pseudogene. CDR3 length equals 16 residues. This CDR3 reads CASSQAIAGDQETQYF. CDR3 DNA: TGTGCCAGCAGCCAGGCAATAGCGGGGGACCAAGAGACCCAGTACTTC.

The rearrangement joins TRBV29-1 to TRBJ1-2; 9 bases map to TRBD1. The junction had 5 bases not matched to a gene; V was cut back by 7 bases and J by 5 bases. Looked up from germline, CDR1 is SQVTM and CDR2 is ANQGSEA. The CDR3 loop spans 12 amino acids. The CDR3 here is CSAGTGQYGYTF. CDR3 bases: TGCAGCGCCGGGACAGGGCAGTATGGCTACACCTTC.

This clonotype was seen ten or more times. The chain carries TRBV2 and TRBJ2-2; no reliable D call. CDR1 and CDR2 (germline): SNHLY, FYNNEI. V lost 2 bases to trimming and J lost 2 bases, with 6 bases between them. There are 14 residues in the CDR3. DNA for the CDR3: TGTGCCAGCAGTGAAATGCGTAACACCGGGGAGCTGTTTTTT. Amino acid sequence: CASSEMRNTGELFF.

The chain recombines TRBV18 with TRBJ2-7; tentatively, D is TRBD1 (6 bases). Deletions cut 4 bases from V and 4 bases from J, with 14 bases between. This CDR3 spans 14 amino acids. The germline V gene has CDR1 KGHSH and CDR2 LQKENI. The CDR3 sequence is CASSLAGQYYEQYF. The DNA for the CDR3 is TGTGCCAGCTCACTCGCTGGACAGTATTACGAGCAGTACTTC.

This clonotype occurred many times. CDR3 DNA sequence: TGTGCCAGCAGTACGTCCGACGGCGGCTACACCTTC. It translates to CASSTSDGGYTF. The chain has TRBV28 and TRBJ1-2; D gene uncertain. Trimming shortened V by 5 bases and J by 8 bases, and 12 bases separated the two germline ends. The CDR3 has 12 residues. Germline-derived CDR1 and CDR2 are MDHEN and SYDVKM.

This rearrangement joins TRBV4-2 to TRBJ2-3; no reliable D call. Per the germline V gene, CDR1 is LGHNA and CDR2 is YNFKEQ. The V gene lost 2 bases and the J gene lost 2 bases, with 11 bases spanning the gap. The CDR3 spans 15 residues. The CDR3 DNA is TGTGCCAGCAGCCAAACAGATATTGACACAGATACGCAGTATTTT. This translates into CASSQTDIDTDTQYF.

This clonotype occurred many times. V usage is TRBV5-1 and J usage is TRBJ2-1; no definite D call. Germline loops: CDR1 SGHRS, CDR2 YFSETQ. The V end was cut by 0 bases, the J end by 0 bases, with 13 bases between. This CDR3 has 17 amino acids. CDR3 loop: CASSLAGRQSSYNEQFF. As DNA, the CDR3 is TGCGCCAGCAGCTTGGCGGGTAGGCAGAGCTCCTACAATGAGCAGTTCTTC. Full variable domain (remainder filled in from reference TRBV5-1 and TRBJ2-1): KAGVTQTPRYLIKTRGQQVTLSCSPISGHRSVSWYQQTPGQGLQFLFEYFSETQRNKGNFPGRFSGRQFSNSRSEMNVSTLELGDSALYLCASSLAGRQSSYNEQFFGPGTRLTVL.

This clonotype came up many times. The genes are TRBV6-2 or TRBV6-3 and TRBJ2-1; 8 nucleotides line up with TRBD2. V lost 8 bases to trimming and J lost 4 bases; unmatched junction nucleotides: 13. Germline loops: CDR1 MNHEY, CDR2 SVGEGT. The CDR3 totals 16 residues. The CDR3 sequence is CASSAPSSGSYNEQFF. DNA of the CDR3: TGTGCCAGCTCGGCCCCTTCAAGCGGGAGTTACAATGAGCAGTTCTTC.

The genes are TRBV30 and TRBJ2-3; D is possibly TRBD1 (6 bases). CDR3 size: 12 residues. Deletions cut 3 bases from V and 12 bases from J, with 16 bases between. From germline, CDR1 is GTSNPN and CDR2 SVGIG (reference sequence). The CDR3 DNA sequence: TGTGCCTGGAGAGACATCAGGGGCCCCCAGTATTTT. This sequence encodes CAWRDIRGPQYF.